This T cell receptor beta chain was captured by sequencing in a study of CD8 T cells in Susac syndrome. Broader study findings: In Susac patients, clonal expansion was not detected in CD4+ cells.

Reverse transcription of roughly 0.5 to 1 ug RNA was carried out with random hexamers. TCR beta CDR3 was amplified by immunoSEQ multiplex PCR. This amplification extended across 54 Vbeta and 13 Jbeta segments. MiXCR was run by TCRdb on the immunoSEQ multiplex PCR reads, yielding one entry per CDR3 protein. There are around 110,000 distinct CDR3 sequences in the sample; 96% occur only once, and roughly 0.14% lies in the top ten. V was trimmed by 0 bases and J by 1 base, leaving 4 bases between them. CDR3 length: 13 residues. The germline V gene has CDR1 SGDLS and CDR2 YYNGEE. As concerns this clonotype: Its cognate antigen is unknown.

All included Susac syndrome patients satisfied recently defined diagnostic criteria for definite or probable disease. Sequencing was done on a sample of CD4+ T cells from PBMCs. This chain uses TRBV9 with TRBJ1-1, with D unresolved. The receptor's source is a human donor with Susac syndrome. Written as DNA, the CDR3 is TGTGCCAGCAGCGTAGAGAGGAACACTGAAGCTTTCTTT. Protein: CASSVERNTEAFF.